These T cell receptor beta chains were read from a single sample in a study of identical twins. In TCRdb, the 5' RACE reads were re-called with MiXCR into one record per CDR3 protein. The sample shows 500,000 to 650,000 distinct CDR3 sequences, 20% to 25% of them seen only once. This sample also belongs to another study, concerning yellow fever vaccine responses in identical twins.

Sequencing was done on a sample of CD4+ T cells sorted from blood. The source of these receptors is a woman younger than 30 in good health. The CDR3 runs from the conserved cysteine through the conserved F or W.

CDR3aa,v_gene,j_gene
CASSEGTGIWNEQFF,TRBV6-1,TRBJ2-1
CASSSYRGSYNEQFF,TRBV7-6,TRBJ2-1
CASSLGEKTPLHF,TRBV7-8,TRBJ1-6
CASSSMTGVQETQYF,TRBV5-1,TRBJ2-5
CASSLALLSPTEQFF,TRBV7-2,TRBJ2-1
CSARARLGFFTDTQYF,TRBV20-1,TRBJ2-3
CASKRLAANTDTQYF,TRBV2,TRBJ2-3
CASSQSWGLNYGYTF,TRBV12-3/TRBV12-4,TRBJ1-2
CSARWRVQETQYF,TRBV20-1,TRBJ2-5
CATRGTGAYNEQFF,TRBV24-1,TRBJ2-1
CSAQTDRGSGGNTIYF,TRBV20-1,TRBJ1-3
CASSNVRGPEVEQYF,TRBV21-1,TRBJ2-7
CASSLGAGRGPEAFF,TRBV7-2,TRBJ1-1
CASSPQRTGGAGELFF,TRBV7-3,TRBJ2-2
CASSYLDRDNSPLHF,TRBV6-5,TRBJ1-6
CASSTAGRRTNEQFF,TRBV3-1,TRBJ2-1
CASSQPGQYPKLPTHIKETQYF,TRBV5-6,TRBJ2-5
CASSLAWNTEAFF,TRBV7-9,TRBJ1-1
CASSFQGLGYTF,TRBV12-3/TRBV12-4,TRBJ1-2
CASRPGRTTYEQYF,TRBV12-3/TRBV12-4,TRBJ2-7
CASRGLAGIAKNIQYF,TRBV12-3/TRBV12-4,TRBJ2-4
CASSLDYSMGITDTQYF,TRBV7-8,TRBJ2-3
CASSSSRYSNQPQHF,TRBV6-2/TRBV6-3,TRBJ1-5
CASNNQQLEGYTF,TRBV7-9,TRBJ1-2
CSAERSGMGTDTQYF,TRBV20-1,TRBJ2-3
CASSLDGAGRGYF,TRBV7-9,TRBJ2-3
CASSKFTEAFF,TRBV14,TRBJ1-1
CASSKPGLDSYEQYF,TRBV5-1,TRBJ2-7
CASSQTTGEKLFF,TRBV4-1,TRBJ1-4
CSATGTSAYEQYF,TRBV20-1,TRBJ2-7
CASAGLAGSHNEQFF,TRBV19,TRBJ2-1
CASSIGGESGAEAFF,TRBV19,TRBJ1-1
CASKPSGGNTGELFF,TRBV12-3/TRBV12-4,TRBJ2-2
CASSPQGASSYNEQFF,TRBV18,TRBJ2-1
CASSRTHPGELFF,TRBV12-3/TRBV12-4,TRBJ2-2
CASSWRLAGVNNEQFF,TRBV3-1,TRBJ2-1
CASSLLGAGDLSTDTQYF,TRBV28,TRBJ2-3
CASVSGSSGANVLTF,TRBV6-1,TRBJ2-6
CASSLIYEAFF,TRBV2,TRBJ1-1
CASRRELAGDLHNEQFF,TRBV19,TRBJ2-1